The 14 T cell receptor beta chains below all came from one sample that was sequenced in a study of monozygotic twins with cystic fibrosis. Assay: immunoSEQ multiplex PCR; the TCRdb copy retains only in-frame clones and omits some. Of 11,000 to 15,000 clones in the sample, roughly 98% were seen once. Sequenced material: blood. The receptors were sampled from a girl aged 2 to 10 with cystic fibrosis.

The sample holds one count of this clone. This chain uses TRBV5-1 with TRBJ2-2; the D gene is possibly TRBD2 (6 bases). The germline V gene has CDR1 SGHRS and CDR2 YFSETQ. V was shortened by 0 bases and J by 5 bases, with 14 bases between the two germline ends. The CDR3 is 16 amino acids. CDR3 amino acids: CASSLVPGLRTGELFF. The CDR3 DNA follows: TGCGCCAGCAGCTTGGTGCCGGGACTTCGAACCGGGGAGCTGTTTTTT.

V gene TRBV29-1 combines with J gene TRBJ2-1; no clear D. V was cut by 8 bases and J by 4 bases, with 15 bases left in between. The germline V gene has CDR1 SQVTM and CDR2 ANQGSEA. The CDR3 extends over 13 amino acids. The CDR3 loop is CSSSPTLYNEQFF. The CDR3 DNA reads TGCAGCTCCTCCCCAACTCTATACAATGAGCAGTTCTTC.

The chain combines TRBV2 with TRBJ2-1, with 14 bases that match TRBD2. CDR1 SNHLY and CDR2 FYNNEI come from the germline V gene. CDR3 length: 13 amino acids. J was trimmed by 12 bases and V by 8 bases; bases with no gene match: 6. CDR3 region: CASGTSGSRGQFF. In DNA form, the CDR3 reads TGTGCCAGCGGGACTAGCGGGAGCAGGGGGCAGTTCTTC. Together with reference TRBV2 and TRBJ2-1, the CDR3 gives the full variable domain: EPEVTQTPSHQVTQMGQEVILRCVPISNHLYFYWYRQILGQKVEFLVSFYNNEISEKSEIFDDQFSVERPDGSNFTLKIRSTKLEDSAMYFCASGTSGSRGQFFGPGTRLTVL.

The chain has TRBV4-2 and TRBJ2-1, with 10 bases aligning to TRBD2. The V gene's germline CDR1 is LGHNA and CDR2 YNFKEQ. Losses at the gene ends were 0 bases for V and 10 bases for J; bases not matched to a gene: 9. This CDR3 has 16 residues. Here the CDR3 reads CASSQDITSGIREQFF. The CDR3 DNA reads TGTGCCAGCAGCCAAGATATAACTAGCGGGATTAGGGAGCAGTTCTTC.

The chain couples TRBV5-1 to TRBJ1-2, with TRBD1 as a possible D gene (6 bases). Germline-derived CDR1 and CDR2 are SGHRS and YFSETQ. This CDR3 contains 14 residues. Trimming left V 0 bases short and J 8 bases short, with 14 bases between. The CDR3 spells CASSLGDRRGGYTF. The CDR3 region has the DNA TGCGCCAGCAGCTTGGGAGACAGGCGTGGAGGCTACACCTTC.

The chain couples TRBV5-1 to TRBJ2-1; the match to TRBD2 covers 9 bases. Germline CDR1 and CDR2: SGHRS and YFSETQ. The CDR3 loop spans 15 amino acids. Trimming took 0 bases from V and 9 from J; bases not matched to a gene: 7. As DNA, the CDR3 is TGCGCCAGCAGCTTGGTAGCGGGAGTTAGAAGTGAGCAGTTCTTC. This encodes CASSLVAGVRSEQFF.

The rearrangement joins TRBV7-9 to TRBJ1-2; D remains ambiguous. Deletions cut 1 base from V and 8 bases from J, with 11 bases between. The CDR3 consists of 13 residues. Per germline, CDR1 SEHNR and CDR2 FQNEAQ (reference sequence). CDR3 sequence reads: CASSLEGSGGYTF. CDR3 DNA sequence: TGTGCCAGCAGCTTAGAAGGTTCGGGCGGCTACACCTTC.

The chain carries TRBV29-1 and TRBJ2-7; TRBD1 aligns across 7 bases. V was pared by 5 bases and J by 3 bases, with 4 bases of the junction left unmatched. This CDR3 region has 12 residues. Germline loops: CDR1 SQVTM, CDR2 ANQGSEA. CDR3 region: CSVYGTDYEQYF. Here the CDR3 DNA reads TGCAGCGTTTACGGGACAGACTACGAGCAGTACTTC.

The chain uses TRBV6-6 and TRBJ2-7; TRBD1 agrees at 7 bases. V shed 5 bases, J shed 0 bases, and the junction held 7 bases outside the gene matches. CDR3 length: 15 amino acids. The germline V gene encodes CDR1 MNHNY and CDR2 SVGAGI (reference sequence). The CDR3 sequence is CASSELGGVSYEQYF. In DNA form, the CDR3 reads TGTGCCAGCAGTGAGCTAGGGGGCGTCTCCTACGAGCAGTACTTC.

V is TRBV2 and J is TRBJ2-7; no reliable D call. Germline V gene sequence: CDR1 SNHLY, CDR2 FYNNEI. There are 12 residues in the CDR3. The V and J ends lost 6 bases and 3 bases respectively, with 9 bases between them. The CDR3 DNA sequence: TGTGCCAGCAGGGGCGACGGCTACGAGCAGTACTTC. Protein: CASRGDGYEQYF.

The gene calls are TRBV6-5 and TRBJ2-5; D might be TRBD1 or TRBD2, each matching 5 bases. The CDR3 contains 13 residues. V was shortened by 5 bases and J by 5 bases, with 12 bases between the two germline ends. Germline V gives CDR1 MNHEY, CDR2 SVGAGI. CDR3: CASSPGPRETQYF. DNA of the CDR3: TGTGCCAGCAGTCCGGGACCTAGGGAGACCCAGTACTTC.

The V call is TRBV11-2, the J call TRBJ2-7; D is undetermined. Trimming took off 5 bases at V and 5 bases at J, with 19 bases between the two ends. Looked up from germline, CDR1 is SGHAT and CDR2 is FQNNGV. The CDR3 length is 15 residues. In DNA, the CDR3 is TGTGCCAGCAGCGCCTTCCGACGGCCATTCGACGAGCAGTACTTC. This codes for CASSAFRRPFDEQYF.

The chain combines TRBV27 with TRBJ1-3; possible D gene TRBD1, 5 bases. The germline V and J ends were trimmed by 6 bases and 2 bases, with 11 bases remaining between them. Germline CDR1 is MNHEY and CDR2 is SMNVEV (reference sequence). This CDR3 region has 14 residues. CDR3 nucleotide sequence: TGTGCCAGCAGGGCAGGGTTACCTGGAAACACCATATATTTT. Its translation: CASRAGLPGNTIYF.

This clone was seen a single time. The V gene is TRBV6-5, the J gene TRBJ1-5; 7 bases are a match to TRBD1. Trimming removed 0 bases from V and 7 bases from J; junction bases left unmatched: 6. Germline V gene sequence: CDR1 MNHEY, CDR2 SVGAGI. The CDR3 sequence is 15 residues long. CDR3 nucleotide sequence: TGTGCCAGCAGTTACTCTAACAGGGGCGACCAGCCCCAGCATTTT. This encodes CASSYSNRGDQPQHF.